Below are 6 T cell receptor beta chains sequenced from a single sample in a study of CD8 T cells in ankylosing spondylitis. TCRdb re-analysed the 5' RACE reads in MiXCR, keeping a single row per CDR3 protein. The data show 36,000 or so distinct CDR3 sequences, about 6% seen once. Source material: blood, either unsorted or a sorted T cell fraction (not recorded which). The source of these receptors is a male donor with ankylosing spondylitis or in good health (not recorded which).

This clonotype was seen a few times. At one end the junction does not follow the germline gene, possibly because of a read error. V is TRBV7-7 and J is TRBJ2-3; D perhaps matches TRBD2 (5 bases). The CDR3 has 15 residues. Germline V gene sequence: CDR1 SSHAT, CDR2 FNYEAQ (reference sequence). In nucleotides, the CDR3 is TGTGCTAGCAGCTTTGGAGGATCCAGCACAGATACGCAGTATTTT. Translation: CASSFGGSSTDTQYF.

In its sample, this clonotype was seen many times. The chain employs TRBV20-1 and TRBJ1-1, with 7 nucleotides matching TRBD1. CDR3 length: 13 residues. CDR1 and CDR2 from the germline V gene are DFQATT and SNEGSKA (reference sequence). V shed 5 bases and J 6 bases; nucleotides not matched to a gene: 9. The CDR3 loop reads CSASTGVRPEAFF. The DNA for the CDR3 is TGCAGTGCTTCCACAGGGGTTCGTCCTGAAGCTTTCTTT.

This clonotype occurred many times. V and J are TRBV3-1 and TRBJ1-5; the match to TRBD1 covers 9 bases. The V gene's germline CDR1 is LGHDT and CDR2 YNNKEL (reference sequence). J gave up 7 bases and V 4 bases, and 2 bases lay outside the gene matches. CDR3 length equals 13 residues. The CDR3 DNA reads TGTGCCAGCAGCCGGGACAGGGAGCAGCCCCAGCATTTT. It codes for CASSRDREQPQHF.

This clonotype has ten or more counts. In nucleotides, the CDR3 is TGTGCCACCAGTCCGGGACAGGGGAACTATGGCTACACCTTC. Protein product: CATSPGQGNYGYTF. V is TRBV24-1 and J is TRBJ1-2; 10 nucleotides line up with TRBD1. Trimming at V came to 6 bases and at J to 2 bases, leaving 2 bases not matched to a gene. CDR3 size: 14 residues. CDR1 KGHDR and CDR2 SFDVKD come from the germline V gene.

In this sample, this clonotype turned up many times. The V gene is TRBV9, the J gene TRBJ2-7, with a possible D match to TRBD1 (6 bases). Trimming removed 1 base at V and 3 bases at J, with 11 bases between. In germline, CDR1 is SGDLS, CDR2 YYNGEE. There are 14 residues in the CDR3. The CDR3 spells CASSVRDTYYEQYF. CDR3 sequence (DNA): TGTGCCAGCAGCGTACGGGACACCTACTACGAGCAGTACTTC.

This clonotype appeared many times. The chain carries TRBV5-1 and TRBJ2-1; TRBD1 matches at 10 bases. V was pared by 4 bases and J by 7 bases, with 5 bases of the junction left unmatched. Per germline, CDR1 SGHRS and CDR2 YFSETQ. The CDR3 sequence is 14 residues long. Here the CDR3 DNA reads TGCGCCAGCAGCCGGGGACAGGGGTCTAATGAGCAGTTCTTC. It yields the protein CASSRGQGSNEQFF.